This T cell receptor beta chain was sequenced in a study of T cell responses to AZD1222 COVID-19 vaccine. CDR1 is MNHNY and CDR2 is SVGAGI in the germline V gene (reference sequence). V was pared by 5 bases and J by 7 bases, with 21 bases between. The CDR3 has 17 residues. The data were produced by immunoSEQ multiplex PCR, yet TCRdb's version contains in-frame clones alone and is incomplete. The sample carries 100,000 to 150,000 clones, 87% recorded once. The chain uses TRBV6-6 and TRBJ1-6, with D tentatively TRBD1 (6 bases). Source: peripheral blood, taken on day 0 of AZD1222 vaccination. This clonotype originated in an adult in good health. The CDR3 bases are TGTGCCAGCAGTCTCCCAACGGCAGGGGCGACCAATTCACCCCTCCACTTT. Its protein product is CASSLPTAGATNSPLHF.